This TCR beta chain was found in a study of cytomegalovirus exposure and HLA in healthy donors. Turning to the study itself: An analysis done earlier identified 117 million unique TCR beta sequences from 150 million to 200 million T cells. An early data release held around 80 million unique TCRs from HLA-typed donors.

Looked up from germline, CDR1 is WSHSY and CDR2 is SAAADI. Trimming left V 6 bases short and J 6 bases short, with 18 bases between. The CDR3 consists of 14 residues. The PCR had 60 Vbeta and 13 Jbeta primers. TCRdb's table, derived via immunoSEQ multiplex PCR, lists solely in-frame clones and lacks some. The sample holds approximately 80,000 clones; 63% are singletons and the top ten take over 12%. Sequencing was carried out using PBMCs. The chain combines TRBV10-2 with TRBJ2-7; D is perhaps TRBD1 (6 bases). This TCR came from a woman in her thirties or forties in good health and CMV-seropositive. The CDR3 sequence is CASREDSEFSEQYF. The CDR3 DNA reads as TGCGCCAGCAGGGAGGACAGTGAGTTTAGCGAGCAGTACTTC.